This T cell receptor (beta chain) was observed in a study of Ad26.COV2.S vaccination and SARS-CoV-2 variants. Only in-frame clones appear in the TCRdb table, and some are missing; sequencing was by immunoSEQ multiplex PCR. Of around 420,000 clones listed, approximately 87% were seen once; the top ten hold about 4%. The length of the CDR3 is 15 residues. In germline, CDR1 is GTSNPN, CDR2 SVGIG (reference sequence). Trimming cost V 0 bases and J 1 base, with 10 bases left between them. A note on this clone: What it binds is not known.

Treatment described: roughly 19 received Ad26.COV2.S at low or high dose, single or two shots; 5 received placebo; per-sample allocation not given. All samples were drawn on day 63, counting from the first vaccine or placebo injection. Points from the study as a whole: Higher spike-specific TCR breadth was found in vaccine recipients than in placebo recipients. Analytic work on TCR breadth and depth might have understated the full extent of total T cell responses.

This TCR was recovered from a person between 18 and 65 years old who received the Ad26.COV2.S COVID-19 vaccine or a placebo. The rearrangement uses TRBV30 and TRBJ1-3; D not resolved. The starting material was peripheral blood, obtained in a trial of Ad26.COV2.S vaccine versus placebo. The CDR3 DNA is TGTGCCTGGAGTGTACCCGGGCCGTCTGGAAACACCATATATTTT. Its protein product is CAWSVPGPSGNTIYF. The full variable domain, its missing parts supplied by reference TRBV30 and TRBJ1-3, is SQTIHQWPATLVQPVGSPLSLECTVEGTSNPNLYWYRQAAGRGLQLLFYSVGIGQISSEVPQNLSASRPQDRQFILSSKKLLLSDSGFYLCAWSVPGPSGNTIYFGEGSWLTVV.